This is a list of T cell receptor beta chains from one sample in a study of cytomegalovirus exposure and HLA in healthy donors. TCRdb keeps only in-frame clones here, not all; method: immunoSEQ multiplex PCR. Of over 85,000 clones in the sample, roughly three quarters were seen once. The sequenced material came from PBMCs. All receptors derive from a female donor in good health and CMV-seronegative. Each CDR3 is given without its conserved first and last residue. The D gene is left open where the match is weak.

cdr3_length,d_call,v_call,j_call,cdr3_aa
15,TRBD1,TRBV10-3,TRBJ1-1,AISESYGDRVQGEAF
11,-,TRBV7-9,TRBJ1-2,ASSFSSNYGYT
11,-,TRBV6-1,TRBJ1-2,ASSEKGSGGYT
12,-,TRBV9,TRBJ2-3,ASGVRGDTDTQY
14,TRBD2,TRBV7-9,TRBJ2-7,SSSSYNRRESEEQY
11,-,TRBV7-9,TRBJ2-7,ASRLTGTYEQY
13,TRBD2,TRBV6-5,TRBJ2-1,ASTSGLAFYNEQF
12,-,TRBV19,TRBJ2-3,ASRGAGRGDTQY
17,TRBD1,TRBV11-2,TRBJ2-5,ASSLPDRVLSPYQETQY
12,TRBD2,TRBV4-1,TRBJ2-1,ASSHPGRGGQQF
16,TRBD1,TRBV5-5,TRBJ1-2,ASSLVPTGAPLNYGYT
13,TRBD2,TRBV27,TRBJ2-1,ASSIAGGTHNEQF
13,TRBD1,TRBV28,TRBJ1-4,ASSRQGLGNEKLF
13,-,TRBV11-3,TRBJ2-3,ASSLGPGATDTQY